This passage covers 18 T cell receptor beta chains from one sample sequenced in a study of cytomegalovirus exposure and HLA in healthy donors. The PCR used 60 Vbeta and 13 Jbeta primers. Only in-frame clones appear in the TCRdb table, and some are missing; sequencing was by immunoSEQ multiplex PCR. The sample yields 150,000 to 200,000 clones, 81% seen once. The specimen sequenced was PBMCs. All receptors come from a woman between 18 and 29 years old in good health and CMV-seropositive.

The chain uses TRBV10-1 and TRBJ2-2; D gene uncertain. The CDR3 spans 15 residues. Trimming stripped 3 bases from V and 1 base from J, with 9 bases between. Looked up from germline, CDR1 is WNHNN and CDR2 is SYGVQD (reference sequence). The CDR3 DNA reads TGCGCCAGCAGTGATGGTGCAGGGAACACCGGGGAGCTGTTTTTT. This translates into CASSDGAGNTGELFF.

The CDR3 DNA follows: TGTGCCAGCAGTTACTCGCAGATGGGGGGTTATGAGCAGTTCTTC. Its protein is CASSYSQMGGYEQFF. The gene calls are TRBV6-5 and TRBJ2-1; D is possibly TRBD2 (6 bases). The CDR3 is 15 amino acids. Germline lookup yields CDR1 MNHEY and CDR2 SVGAGI. V was trimmed by 0 bases and J by 8 bases, leaving 14 bases between them.

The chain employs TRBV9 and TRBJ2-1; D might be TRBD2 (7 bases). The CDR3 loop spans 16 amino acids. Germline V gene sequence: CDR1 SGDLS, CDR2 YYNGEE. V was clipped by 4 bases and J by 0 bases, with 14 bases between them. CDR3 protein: CASSKGGGGSYNEQFF. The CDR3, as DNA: TGTGCCAGCAGCAAGGGGGGCGGGGGCTCCTACAATGAGCAGTTCTTC.

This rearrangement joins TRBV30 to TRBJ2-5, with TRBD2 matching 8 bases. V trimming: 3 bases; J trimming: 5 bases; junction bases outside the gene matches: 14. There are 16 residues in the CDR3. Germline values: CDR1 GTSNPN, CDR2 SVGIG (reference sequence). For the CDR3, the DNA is TGTGCCTGGAGGAGACGCGACGGGGGGGCCCGGGAGACCCAGTACTTC. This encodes CAWRRRDGGARETQYF.

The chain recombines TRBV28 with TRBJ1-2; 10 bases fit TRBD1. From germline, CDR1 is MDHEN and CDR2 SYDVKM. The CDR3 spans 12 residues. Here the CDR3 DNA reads TGTGGGACCGGGACAGGGGTTAGGGGCTACACCTTC. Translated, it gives CGTGTGVRGYTF.

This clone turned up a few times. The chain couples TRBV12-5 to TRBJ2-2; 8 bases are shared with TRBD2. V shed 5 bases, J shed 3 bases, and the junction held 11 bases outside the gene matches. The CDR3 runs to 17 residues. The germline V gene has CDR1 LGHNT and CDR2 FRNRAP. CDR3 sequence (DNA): TGTGCTAGTGGTCCCGGGGGGGCTAAGAGAGACACCGGGGAGCTGTTTTTT. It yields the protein CASGPGGAKRDTGELFF. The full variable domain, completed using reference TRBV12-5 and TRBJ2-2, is DARVTQTPRHKVTEMGQEVTMRCQPILGHNTVFWYRQTMMQGLELLAYFRNRAPLDDSGMPKDRFSAEMPDATLATLKIQPSEPRDSAVYFCASGPGGAKRDTGELFFGEGSRLTVL.

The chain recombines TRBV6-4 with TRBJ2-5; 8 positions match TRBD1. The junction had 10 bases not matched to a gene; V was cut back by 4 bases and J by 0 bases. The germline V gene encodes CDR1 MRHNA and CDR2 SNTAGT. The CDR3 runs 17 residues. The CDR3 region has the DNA TGTGCCAGCAGTGCCTTGGACAGGGCGTATTACCAAGAGACCCAGTACTTC. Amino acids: CASSALDRAYYQETQYF.

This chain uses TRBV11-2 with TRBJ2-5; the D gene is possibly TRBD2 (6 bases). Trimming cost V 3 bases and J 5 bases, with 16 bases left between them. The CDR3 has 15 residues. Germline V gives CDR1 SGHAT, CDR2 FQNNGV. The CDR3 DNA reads TGTGCCAGCAGCTTCTCAAGACTAGGTCGTGAGACCCAGTACTTC. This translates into CASSFSRLGRETQYF.

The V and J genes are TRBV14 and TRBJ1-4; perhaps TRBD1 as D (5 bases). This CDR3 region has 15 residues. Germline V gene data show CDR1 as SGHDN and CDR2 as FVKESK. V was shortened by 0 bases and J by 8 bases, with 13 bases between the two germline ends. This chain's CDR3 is CASSQEWRGREKLFF. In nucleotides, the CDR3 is TGTGCCAGCAGCCAAGAATGGCGGGGGAGAGAAAAACTGTTTTTT.

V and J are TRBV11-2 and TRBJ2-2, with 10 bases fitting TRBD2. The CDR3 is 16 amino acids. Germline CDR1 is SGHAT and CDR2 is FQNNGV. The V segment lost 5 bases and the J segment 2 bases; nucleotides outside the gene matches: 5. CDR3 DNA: TGTGCCAGCAGCAAAAGGACTAGCGGAAACACCGGGGAGCTGTTTTTT. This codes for CASSKRTSGNTGELFF. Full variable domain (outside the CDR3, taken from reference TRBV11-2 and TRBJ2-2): EAGVAQSPRYKIIEKRQSVAFWCNPISGHATLYWYQQILGQGPKLLIQFQNNGVVDDSQLPKDRFSAERLKGVDSTLKIQPAKLEDSAVYLCASSKRTSGNTGELFFGEGSRLTVL.

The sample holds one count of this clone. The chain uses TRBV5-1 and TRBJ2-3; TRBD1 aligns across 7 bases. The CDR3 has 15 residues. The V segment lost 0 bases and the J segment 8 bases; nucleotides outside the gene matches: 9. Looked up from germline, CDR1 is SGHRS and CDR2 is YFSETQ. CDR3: CASSLAQGVSVTQYF. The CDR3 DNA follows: TGCGCCAGCAGCTTGGCGCAGGGGGTGAGTGTTACGCAGTATTTT.

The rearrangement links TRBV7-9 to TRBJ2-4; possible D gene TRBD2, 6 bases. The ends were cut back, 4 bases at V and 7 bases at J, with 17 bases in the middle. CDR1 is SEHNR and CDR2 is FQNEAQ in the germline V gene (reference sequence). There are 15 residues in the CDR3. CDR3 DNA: TGTGCCAGCAGCTCCCCCGGGACTTTAAGGAACATTCAGTACTTC. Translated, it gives CASSSPGTLRNIQYF. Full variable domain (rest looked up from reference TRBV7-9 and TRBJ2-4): DTGVSQNPRHKITKRGQNVTFRCDPISEHNRLYWYRQTLGQGPEFLTYFQNEAQLEKSRLLSDRFSAERPKGSFSTLEIQRTEQGDSAMYLCASSSPGTLRNIQYFGAGTRLSVL.

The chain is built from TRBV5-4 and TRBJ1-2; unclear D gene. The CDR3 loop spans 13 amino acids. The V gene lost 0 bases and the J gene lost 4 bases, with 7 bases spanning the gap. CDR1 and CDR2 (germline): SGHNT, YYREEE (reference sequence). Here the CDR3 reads CASSLDVSYGYTF. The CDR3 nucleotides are TGTGCCAGCAGCTTGGATGTCTCCTATGGCTACACCTTC.

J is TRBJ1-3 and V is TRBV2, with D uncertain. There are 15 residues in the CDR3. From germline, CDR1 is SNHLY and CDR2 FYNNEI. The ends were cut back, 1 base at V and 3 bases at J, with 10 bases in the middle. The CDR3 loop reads CASSEVGLVGNTIYF. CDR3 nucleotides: TGTGCCAGCAGTGAAGTGGGTCTAGTTGGAAACACCATATATTTT.

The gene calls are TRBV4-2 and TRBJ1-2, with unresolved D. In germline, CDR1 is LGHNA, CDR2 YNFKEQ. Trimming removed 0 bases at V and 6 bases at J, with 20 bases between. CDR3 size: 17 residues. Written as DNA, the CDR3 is TGTGCCAGCAGCCAAGATACCGCGGACGGGAAGAGGCATGGCTACACCTTC. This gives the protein CASSQDTADGKRHGYTF.

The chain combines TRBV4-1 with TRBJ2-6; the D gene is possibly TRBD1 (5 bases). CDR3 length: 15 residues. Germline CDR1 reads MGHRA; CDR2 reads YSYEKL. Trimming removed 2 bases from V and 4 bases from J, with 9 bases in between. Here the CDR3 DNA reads TGCGCCAGCAGCCAACAGGGTTCCGGGGCCAACGTCCTGACTTTC. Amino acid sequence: CASSQQGSGANVLTF.

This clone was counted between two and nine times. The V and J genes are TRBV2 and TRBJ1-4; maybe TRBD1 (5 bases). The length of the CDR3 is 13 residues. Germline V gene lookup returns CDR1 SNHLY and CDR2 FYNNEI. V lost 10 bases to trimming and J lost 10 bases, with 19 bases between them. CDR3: CATPRTVGGKLFF. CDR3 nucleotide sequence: TGTGCCACCCCTCGGACGGTGGGGGGAAAACTGTTTTTT.

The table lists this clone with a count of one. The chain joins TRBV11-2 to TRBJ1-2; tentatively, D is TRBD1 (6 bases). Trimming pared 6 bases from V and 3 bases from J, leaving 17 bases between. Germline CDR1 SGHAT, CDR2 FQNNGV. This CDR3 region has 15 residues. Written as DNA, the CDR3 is TGTGCCAGCAGGGCCACAGGGAGCAGCTACTATGGCTACACCTTC. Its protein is CASRATGSSYYGYTF.